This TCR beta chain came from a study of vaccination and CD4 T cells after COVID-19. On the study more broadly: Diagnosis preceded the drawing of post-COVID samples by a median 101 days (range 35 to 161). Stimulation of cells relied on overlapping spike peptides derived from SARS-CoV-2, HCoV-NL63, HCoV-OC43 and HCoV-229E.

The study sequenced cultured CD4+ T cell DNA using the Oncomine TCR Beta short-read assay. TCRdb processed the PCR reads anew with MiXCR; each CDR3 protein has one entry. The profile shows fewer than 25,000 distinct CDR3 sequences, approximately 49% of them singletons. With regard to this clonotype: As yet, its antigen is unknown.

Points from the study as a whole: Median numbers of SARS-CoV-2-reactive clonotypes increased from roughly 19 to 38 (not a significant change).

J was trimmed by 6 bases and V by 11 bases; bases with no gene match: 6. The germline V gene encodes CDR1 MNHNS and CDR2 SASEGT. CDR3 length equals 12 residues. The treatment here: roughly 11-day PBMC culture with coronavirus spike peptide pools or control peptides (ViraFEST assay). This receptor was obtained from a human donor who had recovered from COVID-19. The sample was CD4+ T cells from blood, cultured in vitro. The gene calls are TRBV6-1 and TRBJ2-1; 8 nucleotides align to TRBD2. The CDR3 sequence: CAPGGGGNEQFF. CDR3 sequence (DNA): TGTGCCCCGGGAGGGGGGGGCAATGAGCAGTTCTTC.